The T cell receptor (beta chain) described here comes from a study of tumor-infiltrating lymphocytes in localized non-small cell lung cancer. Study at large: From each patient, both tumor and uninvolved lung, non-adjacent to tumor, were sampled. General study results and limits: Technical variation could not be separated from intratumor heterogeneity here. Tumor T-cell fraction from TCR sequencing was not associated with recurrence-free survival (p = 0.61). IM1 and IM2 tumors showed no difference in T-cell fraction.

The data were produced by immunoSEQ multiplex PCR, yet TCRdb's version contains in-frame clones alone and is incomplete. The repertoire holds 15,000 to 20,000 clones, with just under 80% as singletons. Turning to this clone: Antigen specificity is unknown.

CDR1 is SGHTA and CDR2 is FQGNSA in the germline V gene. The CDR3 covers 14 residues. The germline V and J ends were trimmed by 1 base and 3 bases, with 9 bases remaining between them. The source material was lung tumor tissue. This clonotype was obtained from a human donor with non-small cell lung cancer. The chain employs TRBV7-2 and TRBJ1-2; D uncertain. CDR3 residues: CASSLGSEYYGYTF. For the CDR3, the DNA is TGTGCCAGCAGCTTAGGGTCCGAATACTATGGCTACACCTTC. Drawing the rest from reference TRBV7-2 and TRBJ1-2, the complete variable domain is GAGVSQSPSNKVTEKGKDVELRCDPISGHTALYWYRQSLGQGLEFLIYFQGNSAPDKSGLPSDRFSAERTGGSVSTLTIQRTQQEDSAVYLCASSLGSEYYGYTFGSGTRLTVV.